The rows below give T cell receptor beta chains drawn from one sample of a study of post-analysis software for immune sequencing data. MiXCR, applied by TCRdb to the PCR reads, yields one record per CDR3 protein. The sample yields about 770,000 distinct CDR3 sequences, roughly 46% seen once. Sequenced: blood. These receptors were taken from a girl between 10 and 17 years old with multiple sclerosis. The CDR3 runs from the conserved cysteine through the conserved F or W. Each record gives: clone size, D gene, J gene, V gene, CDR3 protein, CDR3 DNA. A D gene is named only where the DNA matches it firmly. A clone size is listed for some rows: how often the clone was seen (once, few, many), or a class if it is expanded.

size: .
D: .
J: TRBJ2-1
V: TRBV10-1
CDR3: CAGPSPSSYNEQFF
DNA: TGCGCCGGCCCTAGTCCCAGCTCCTACAATGAGCAGTTCTTC

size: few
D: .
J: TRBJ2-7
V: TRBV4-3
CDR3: CASSQGVGGYEQYF
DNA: TGCGCCAGCAGCCAAGGTGTAGGGGGCTACGAGCAGTACTTC

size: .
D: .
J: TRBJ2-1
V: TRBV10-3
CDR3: CAISESGNNEQFF
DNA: TGTGCCATCAGTGAGTCAGGAAACAATGAGCAGTTCTTC

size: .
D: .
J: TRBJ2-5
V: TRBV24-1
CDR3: CATSDNLARETQYF
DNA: TGTGCCACCAGTGATAACCTAGCTAGAGAGACCCAGTACTTC

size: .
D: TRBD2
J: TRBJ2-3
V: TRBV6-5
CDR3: CASSYVAGEADTQYF
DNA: TGTGCCAGCAGTTACGTAGCGGGCGAGGCGGATACGCAGTATTTT

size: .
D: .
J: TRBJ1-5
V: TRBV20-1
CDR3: CSARDVLVGGLSNQPQHF
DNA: TGCAGTGCTAGAGATGTTTTAGTAGGGGGGCTAAGCAATCAGCCCCAGCATTTT

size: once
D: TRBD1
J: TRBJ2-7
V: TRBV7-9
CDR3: CASSSTGDRGFYEQYF
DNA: TGCGCCAGCAGCTCCACCGGGGACAGGGGGTTCTACGAGCAGTACTTC

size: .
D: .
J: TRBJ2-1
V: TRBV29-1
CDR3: CSALPSRSSYNEQFF
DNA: TGCAGCGCCCTCCCGTCGCGGAGCTCCTACAATGAGCAGTTCTTC

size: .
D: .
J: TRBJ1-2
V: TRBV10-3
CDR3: CAISERSNYGYTF
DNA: TGTGCCATCAGTGAGAGAAGTAACTATGGCTACACCTTC

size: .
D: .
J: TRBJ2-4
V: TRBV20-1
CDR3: CSASRTALAKNIQYF
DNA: TGCAGTGCTAGCAGGACAGCCCTAGCCAAAAACATTCAGTACTTC

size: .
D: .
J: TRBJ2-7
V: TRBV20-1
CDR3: CSARDRLGPGVSYEQYF
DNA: TGCAGTGCTAGAGATCGGCTGGGCCCAGGGGTGTCCTACGAGCAGTACTTC

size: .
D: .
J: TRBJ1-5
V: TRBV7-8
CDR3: CASSQDLGAWGEPQHF
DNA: TGTGCCAGCAGCCAAGATTTGGGGGCTTGGGGGGAGCCCCAGCATTTT

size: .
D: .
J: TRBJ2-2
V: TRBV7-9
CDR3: CASSPGELFF
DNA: TGTGCCAGCAGTCCCGGGGAGCTGTTTTTT

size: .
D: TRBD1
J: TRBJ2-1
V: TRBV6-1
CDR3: CASRTGGSSYNEQFF
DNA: TGTGCCAGCAGGACAGGGGGGAGCTCCTACAATGAGCAGTTCTTC

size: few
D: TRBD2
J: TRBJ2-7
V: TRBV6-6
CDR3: CASTPSSGRKREQYF
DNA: TGTGCCAGCACCCCATCTAGCGGGAGAAAGCGCGAGCAGTACTTC

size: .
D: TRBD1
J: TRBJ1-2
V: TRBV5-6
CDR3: CASSLDRGRDGYTF
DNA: TGTGCCAGCAGCCTGGACAGGGGGCGTGATGGCTACACCTTC

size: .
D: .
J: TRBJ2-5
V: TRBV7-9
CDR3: CASSWGVGAETQYF
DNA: TGTGCCAGCAGCTGGGGAGTGGGCGCGGAGACCCAGTACTTC

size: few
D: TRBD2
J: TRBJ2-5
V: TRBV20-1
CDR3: CSAREASGETQYF
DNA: TGCAGTGCTAGAGAGGCTAGCGGAGAGACCCAGTACTTC

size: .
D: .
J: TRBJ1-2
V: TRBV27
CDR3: CASSWGQNYGYTF
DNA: TGTGCCAGCAGTTGGGGGCAGAACTATGGCTACACCTTC

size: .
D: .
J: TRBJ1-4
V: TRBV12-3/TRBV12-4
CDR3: CASSFDAWGEKLFF
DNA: TGTGCCAGCAGTTTTGACGCTTGGGGTGAAAAACTGTTTTTT

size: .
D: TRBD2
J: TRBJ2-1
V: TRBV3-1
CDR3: CASSVGLAGELTYNEQFF
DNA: TGTGCCAGCAGCGTTGGACTAGCGGGAGAACTTACTTACAATGAGCAGTTCTTC

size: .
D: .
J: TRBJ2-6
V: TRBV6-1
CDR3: CASRLRSGANVLTF
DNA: TGTGCCAGCAGACTGCGCTCTGGGGCCAACGTCCTGACTTTC

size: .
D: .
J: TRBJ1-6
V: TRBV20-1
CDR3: CSAMIGQLSSYNSPLHF
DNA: TGCAGTGCTATGATTGGACAGTTGAGCTCCTATAATTCACCCCTCCACTTT

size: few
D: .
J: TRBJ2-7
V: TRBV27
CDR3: CASSLSIRNEQYF
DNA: TGTGCCAGCAGTTTATCGATAAGGAACGAGCAGTACTTC

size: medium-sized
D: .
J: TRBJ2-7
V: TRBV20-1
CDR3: CSARWLPNSYEQYF
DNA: TGCAGTGCTAGATGGCTCCCCAACTCCTACGAGCAGTACTTC

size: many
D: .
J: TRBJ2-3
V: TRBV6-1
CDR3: CATGAPITDTQYF
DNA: TGTGCCACCGGAGCCCCCATAACAGATACGCAGTATTTT

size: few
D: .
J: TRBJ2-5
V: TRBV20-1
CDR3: CGFVERAQETQYF
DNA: TGCGGGTTTGTCGAAAGGGCCCAAGAGACCCAGTACTTC

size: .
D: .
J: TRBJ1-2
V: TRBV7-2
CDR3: CASSLATQDGYTF
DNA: TGTGCCAGCAGTTTAGCGACCCAGGATGGGTACACCTTC

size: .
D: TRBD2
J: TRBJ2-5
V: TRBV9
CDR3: CASSAELAHQETQYF
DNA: TGTGCCAGCAGCGCCGAACTAGCGCACCAAGAGACCCAGTACTTC

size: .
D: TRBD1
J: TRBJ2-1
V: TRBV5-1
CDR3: CASSLVGTGGAYNEQFF
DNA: TGCGCCAGCAGCTTGGTGGGGACAGGGGGCGCCTACAATGAGCAGTTCTTC

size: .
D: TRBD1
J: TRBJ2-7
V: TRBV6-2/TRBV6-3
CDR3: CASSSSIDRVDEQYF
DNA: TGTGCCAGCAGTTCCTCGATAGACAGGGTCGACGAGCAGTACTTC

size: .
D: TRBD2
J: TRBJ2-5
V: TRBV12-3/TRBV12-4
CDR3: CASNGGLGVETQYF
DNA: TGTGCCAGCAATGGGGGACTAGGAGTAGAGACCCAGTACTTC

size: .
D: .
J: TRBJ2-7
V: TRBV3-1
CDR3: CASRKELSYEQYF
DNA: TGTGCCAGCAGAAAGGAGCTCTCCTACGAGCAGTACTTC

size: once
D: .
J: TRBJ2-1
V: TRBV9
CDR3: CASSVRWDPAFGEQFF
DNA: TGTGCCAGCAGCGTAAGGTGGGACCCGGCCTTTGGTGAGCAGTTCTTC

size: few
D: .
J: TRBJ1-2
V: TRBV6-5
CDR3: CASSYSTANYGYTF
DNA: TGTGCCAGCAGTTACTCCACAGCAAACTATGGCTACACCTTC

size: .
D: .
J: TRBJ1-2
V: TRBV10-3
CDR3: CAITQTESNYGYTF
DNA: TGTGCCATCACTCAGACAGAATCTAACTATGGCTACACCTTC

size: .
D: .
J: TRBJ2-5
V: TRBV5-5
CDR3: CASSLGAGVTETQYF
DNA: TGTGCCAGCAGCTTGGGGGCAGGGGTCACGGAGACCCAGTACTTC

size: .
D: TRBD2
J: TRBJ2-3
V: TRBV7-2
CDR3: CASSFGSGRAGDTQYF
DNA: TGTGCCAGCAGCTTCGGAAGCGGGAGGGCTGGAGATACGCAGTATTTT

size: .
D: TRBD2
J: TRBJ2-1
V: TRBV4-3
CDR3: CASSHQAGSNEQFF
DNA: TGCGCCAGCAGCCACCAAGCGGGGAGCAATGAGCAGTTCTTC

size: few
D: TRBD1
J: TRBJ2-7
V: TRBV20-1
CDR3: CSARSGTASSYEQYF
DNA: TGCAGTGCTAGGTCCGGGACAGCAAGCTCCTACGAGCAGTACTTC

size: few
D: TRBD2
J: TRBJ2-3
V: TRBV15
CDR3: CATSRGGRGSDTQYF
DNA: TGTGCCACCAGCAGAGGCGGGAGAGGATCAGATACGCAGTATTTT